A selection of T cell receptor beta chains follows, all from one sample in a study of blood T cell repertoires in COVID-19. Clones were sequenced by immunoSEQ multiplex PCR, and TCRdb holds only the in-frame ones, with some missing. The table has fewer than 120,000 clones, roughly nine tenths seen once. Sequenced material: peripheral blood. These receptors were collected from a human donor in a cohort sampled during active COVID-19. Both conserved end residues are part of each CDR3. The order of the fields is V gene, clone size, D gene, J gene, CDR3 protein, CDR3 DNA. The D gene is left open where the match is weak. Part of the rows lack a size; the others show once, few, many or a class for expanded clones.

V gene: TRBV19; clone size: .; D gene: .; J gene: TRBJ1-2; CDR3 protein: CASSMRLTDGYTF; CDR3 DNA: TGTGCCAGTAGTATGCGGTTAACCGATGGCTACACCTTC
V gene: TRBV28; clone size: .; D gene: .; J gene: TRBJ1-3; CDR3 protein: CAARGGFSGNTIYF; CDR3 DNA: TGTGCCGCCCGAGGGGGATTCTCTGGAAACACCATATATTTT
V gene: TRBV7-8; clone size: .; D gene: .; J gene: TRBJ2-5; CDR3 protein: CASRGGTQETQYF; CDR3 DNA: TGTGCCAGCAGGGGCGGGACTCAAGAGACCCAGTACTTC
V gene: TRBV5-1; clone size: .; D gene: .; J gene: TRBJ2-3; CDR3 protein: CASSLFRDTQYF; CDR3 DNA: TGCGCCAGCAGCCTATTTCGAGATACGCAGTATTTT
V gene: TRBV5-4; clone size: .; D gene: .; J gene: TRBJ2-5; CDR3 protein: CASNLGGGQQETQYF; CDR3 DNA: TGTGCCAGCAACTTGGGGGGGGGACAACAAGAGACCCAGTACTTC
V gene: TRBV19; clone size: .; D gene: TRBD1; J gene: TRBJ2-7; CDR3 protein: CASSRGQGASGEQYF; CDR3 DNA: TGTGCCAGTAGTAGAGGACAGGGGGCTTCTGGGGAGCAGTACTTC
V gene: TRBV28; clone size: .; D gene: .; J gene: TRBJ1-1; CDR3 protein: CASRQNTEAFF; CDR3 DNA: TGTGCCAGCAGACAGAACACTGAAGCTTTCTTT
V gene: TRBV25-1; clone size: few; D gene: .; J gene: TRBJ1-5; CDR3 protein: CASSWSGNQPQHF; CDR3 DNA: TGTGCCAGCAGTTGGAGTGGCAATCAGCCCCAGCATTTT
V gene: TRBV5-5; clone size: once; D gene: .; J gene: TRBJ2-1; CDR3 protein: CASSFRHPGEFF; CDR3 DNA: TGTGCCAGCAGCTTCAGGCACCCCGGGGAGTTCTTC
V gene: TRBV11-2; clone size: .; D gene: .; J gene: TRBJ2-1; CDR3 protein: CASSLDFGASNEQFF; CDR3 DNA: TGTGCCAGCAGCTTAGATTTTGGAGCTTCGAATGAGCAGTTCTTC
V gene: TRBV6-5; clone size: .; D gene: .; J gene: TRBJ2-7; CDR3 protein: CASSYGQSYEQYF; CDR3 DNA: TGTGCCAGCAGTTATGGACAGTCCTACGAGCAGTACTTC
V gene: TRBV28; clone size: .; D gene: .; J gene: TRBJ1-5; CDR3 protein: CASRSHGLNPPSPQHF; CDR3 DNA: TGTGCCAGCAGATCTCACGGACTGAACCCTCCCTCGCCCCAGCATTTT
V gene: TRBV7-2; clone size: .; D gene: .; J gene: TRBJ2-1; CDR3 protein: CASSPELPDEQFF; CDR3 DNA: TGTGCCAGCAGCCCCGAGCTGCCGGATGAGCAGTTCTTC
V gene: TRBV5-1; clone size: .; D gene: .; J gene: TRBJ2-2; CDR3 protein: CASTVGAYTGELFF; CDR3 DNA: TGCGCCAGCACCGTTGGGGCCTACACCGGGGAGCTGTTTTTT
V gene: TRBV15; clone size: .; D gene: TRBD2; J gene: TRBJ2-1; CDR3 protein: CATSRGAGEVNEQFF; CDR3 DNA: TGTGCCACCAGCAGAGGAGCGGGAGAAGTCAATGAGCAGTTCTTC
V gene: TRBV7-9; clone size: .; D gene: TRBD2; J gene: TRBJ2-2; CDR3 protein: CASRLSAGSNTGELFF; CDR3 DNA: TGTGCCAGCAGATTATCAGCGGGATCGAACACCGGGGAGCTGTTTTTT
V gene: TRBV6-1; clone size: .; D gene: TRBD2; J gene: TRBJ2-4; CDR3 protein: CASSEGSGSLQNSKNIQYF; CDR3 DNA: TGTGCCAGCAGTGAAGGGAGCGGGAGTCTCCAAAACTCCAAAAACATTCAGTACTTC
V gene: TRBV7-3; clone size: .; D gene: .; J gene: TRBJ1-1; CDR3 protein: CASSVRGSTEAFF; CDR3 DNA: TGTGCCAGCAGCGTCAGGGGAAGCACTGAAGCTTTCTTT
V gene: TRBV28; clone size: .; D gene: .; J gene: TRBJ1-6; CDR3 protein: CASSLIPTGFGNSPLHF; CDR3 DNA: TGTGCCAGCAGTTTAATACCAACAGGGTTCGGTAATTCACCCCTCCACTTT
V gene: TRBV10-3; clone size: .; D gene: .; J gene: TRBJ1-6; CDR3 protein: CAISEPGENSPLHF; CDR3 DNA: TGTGCCATCAGTGAGCCGGGAGAGAATTCACCCCTCCACTTT
V gene: TRBV19; clone size: .; D gene: TRBD1; J gene: TRBJ1-2; CDR3 protein: CASSIWTGGLDGYTF; CDR3 DNA: TGTGCCAGTAGTATCTGGACAGGGGGATTAGATGGCTACACCTTC
V gene: TRBV11-3; clone size: .; D gene: .; J gene: TRBJ2-7; CDR3 protein: CASSLEGLGKQYF; CDR3 DNA: TGTGCCAGCAGCTTAGAGGGACTGGGGAAGCAGTACTTC
V gene: TRBV7-3; clone size: .; D gene: TRBD2; J gene: TRBJ2-2; CDR3 protein: CASSWAHGGNQNTGELFF; CDR3 DNA: TGTGCCAGCAGCTGGGCCCACGGGGGGAACCAAAACACCGGGGAGCTGTTTTTT
V gene: TRBV18; clone size: .; D gene: .; J gene: TRBJ2-2; CDR3 protein: CASSPFRGGNTGELFF; CDR3 DNA: TGTGCCAGCTCTCCTTTTCGGGGAGGCAACACCGGGGAGCTGTTTTTT
V gene: TRBV15; clone size: .; D gene: TRBD2; J gene: TRBJ2-1; CDR3 protein: CATSKGLADYNEQFF; CDR3 DNA: TGTGCCACCAGCAAAGGACTAGCGGACTACAATGAGCAGTTCTTC
V gene: TRBV2; clone size: once; D gene: TRBD2; J gene: TRBJ2-1; CDR3 protein: CASRGGSSYNEQFF; CDR3 DNA: TGTGCCAGCAGGGGGGGGAGCTCCTACAATGAGCAGTTCTTC
V gene: TRBV7-2; clone size: once; D gene: TRBD2; J gene: TRBJ2-5; CDR3 protein: CASSNGRDPAETQYF; CDR3 DNA: TGTGCCAGCAGCAACGGGAGGGACCCAGCAGAGACCCAGTACTTC